This T cell receptor beta chain is drawn from a study of T cell responses to AZD1222 COVID-19 vaccine. Points from the study as a whole: Variant regions that are unmutated are reportedly the target of nearly half of spike-specific TCRs. Baseline serostatus was positive in only six AZD1222 recipients.

This CDR3 spans 15 amino acids. The germline V gene has CDR1 LNHDA and CDR2 SQIVND (reference sequence). V lost 9 bases to trimming and J lost 5 bases; unmatched junction nucleotides: 12. This table comes from immunoSEQ multiplex PCR, and its TCRdb copy is limited to in-frame clones, with some not included. The repertoire holds 150,000 to 200,000 clones, around 90% seen once, with 2% to 3% in the top ten. Concerning this clone itself: Its target is unknown.

The sequences come from peripheral blood, collected on day 0 of AZD1222 vaccination. The sequence was collected from an adult in good health. The genes are TRBV19 and TRBJ1-2; 10 nucleotides agree with TRBD1. The CDR3 loop is CASRRGGQGPYGYTF. The CDR3 bases are TGTGCCAGCAGAAGGGGGGGACAGGGGCCTTATGGCTACACCTTC.